This TCR beta chain was recovered during a study of shared clonotypes between healthy human individuals. The germline CDR1 and CDR2 sequences are SGHTA and FQGNSA. The CDR3 runs to 14 residues. The germline V and J ends were trimmed by 2 bases and 5 bases, with 10 bases remaining between them. Using immunoSEQ multiplex PCR, the repertoire was profiled, and TCRdb retains in-frame clones only, with some absent. The top ten hold about 0.13% of the sample, which has a few million clones, around 94% seen once. V is TRBV7-2 and J is TRBJ1-5; D remains unclear. The TCR comes from a young man in good health. The sequenced sample consisted of naive CD4+ T cells sorted from blood. Stated subset: CD45RA+ positively selected. The CDR3: CASSLKAGDQPQHF. The CDR3 DNA sequence: TGTGCCAGCAGCTTAAAGGCAGGCGATCAGCCCCAGCATTTT. Based on the CDR3 plus reference TRBV7-2 and TRBJ1-5, the full variable domain is GAGVSQSPSNKVTEKGKDVELRCDPISGHTALYWYRQSLGQGLEFLIYFQGNSAPDKSGLPSDRFSAERTGGSVSTLTIQRTQQEDSAVYLCASSLKAGDQPQHFGDGTRLSIL.